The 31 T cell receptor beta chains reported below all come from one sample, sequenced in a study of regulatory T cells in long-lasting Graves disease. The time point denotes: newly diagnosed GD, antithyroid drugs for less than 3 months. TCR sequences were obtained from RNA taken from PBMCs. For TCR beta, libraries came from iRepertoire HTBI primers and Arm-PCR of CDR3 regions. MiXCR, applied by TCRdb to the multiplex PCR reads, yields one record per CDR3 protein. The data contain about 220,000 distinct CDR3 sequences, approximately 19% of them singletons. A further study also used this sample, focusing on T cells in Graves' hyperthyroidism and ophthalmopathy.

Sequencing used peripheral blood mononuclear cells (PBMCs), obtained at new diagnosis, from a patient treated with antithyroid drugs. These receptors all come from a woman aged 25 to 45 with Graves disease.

CDR3 sequence reads: CASSVTGSSGNTIYF. CDR3 in DNA: TGCGCCAGCAGCGTGACAGGGAGCTCTGGAAACACCATATATTTT. V gene TRBV4-1 combines with J gene TRBJ1-3, with 7 positions matching TRBD1. This CDR3 contains 15 residues. V was pared by 5 bases and J by 0 bases, with 4 bases of the junction left unmatched. Germline lookup yields CDR1 MGHRA and CDR2 YSYEKL.

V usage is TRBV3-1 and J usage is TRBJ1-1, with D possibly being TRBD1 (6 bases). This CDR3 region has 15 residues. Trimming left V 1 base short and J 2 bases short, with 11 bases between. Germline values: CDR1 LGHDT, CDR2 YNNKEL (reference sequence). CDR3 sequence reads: CASSQVWGQNTEAFF. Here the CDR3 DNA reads TGTGCCAGCAGCCAAGTTTGGGGACAAAACACTGAAGCTTTCTTT.

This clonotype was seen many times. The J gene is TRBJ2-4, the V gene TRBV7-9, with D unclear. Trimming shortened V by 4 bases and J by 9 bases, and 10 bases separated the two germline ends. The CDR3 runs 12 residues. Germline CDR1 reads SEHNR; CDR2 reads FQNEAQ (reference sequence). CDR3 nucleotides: TGTGCCAGCAGCTCGGGTACCCCCATTCAGTACTTC. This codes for CASSSGTPIQYF.

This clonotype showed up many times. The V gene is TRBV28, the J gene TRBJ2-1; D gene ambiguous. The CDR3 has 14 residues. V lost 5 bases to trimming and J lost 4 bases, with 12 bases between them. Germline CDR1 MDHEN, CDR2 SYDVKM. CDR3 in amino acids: CASSLVSGYNEQFF. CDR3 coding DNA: TGTGCCAGCAGTCTAGTTTCGGGTTACAATGAGCAGTTCTTC.

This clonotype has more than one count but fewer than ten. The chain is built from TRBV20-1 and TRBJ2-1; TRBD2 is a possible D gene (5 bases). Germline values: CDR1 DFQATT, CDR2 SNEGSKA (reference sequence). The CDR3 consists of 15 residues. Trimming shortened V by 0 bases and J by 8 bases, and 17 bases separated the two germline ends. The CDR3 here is CSARDGKRPGDEQFF. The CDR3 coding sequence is TGCAGTGCTAGAGATGGGAAGCGGCCTGGCGATGAGCAGTTCTTC.

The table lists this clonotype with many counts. The CDR3 loop reads CASSLAATGETQYF. CDR3 DNA sequence: TGTGCCAGCAGTTTAGCGGCCACCGGGGAGACCCAGTACTTC. The genes are TRBV27 and TRBJ2-1; D ambiguous. The DNA end lines up better with TRBJ2-5; the J call may be wrong. The CDR3 is 14 amino acids. Germline-derived CDR1 and CDR2 are MNHEY and SMNVEV (reference sequence).

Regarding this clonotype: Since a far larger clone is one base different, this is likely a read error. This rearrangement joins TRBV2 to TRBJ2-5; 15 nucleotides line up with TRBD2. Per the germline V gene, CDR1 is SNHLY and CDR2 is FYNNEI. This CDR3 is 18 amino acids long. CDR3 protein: CASSLHWTSGGALETEYF. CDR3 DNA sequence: TGTGCCAGCAGTTTACACTGGACTAGCGGGGGGGCCTTAGAGACCGAGTACTTC.

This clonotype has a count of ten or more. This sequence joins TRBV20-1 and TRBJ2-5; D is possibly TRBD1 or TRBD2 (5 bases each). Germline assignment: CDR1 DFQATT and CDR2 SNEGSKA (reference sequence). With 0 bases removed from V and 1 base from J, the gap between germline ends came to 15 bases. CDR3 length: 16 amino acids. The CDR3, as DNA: TGCAGTGCTAGAGATCCCAGAGGGACCCTCCAAGAGACCCAGTACTTC. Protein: CSARDPRGTLQETQYF.

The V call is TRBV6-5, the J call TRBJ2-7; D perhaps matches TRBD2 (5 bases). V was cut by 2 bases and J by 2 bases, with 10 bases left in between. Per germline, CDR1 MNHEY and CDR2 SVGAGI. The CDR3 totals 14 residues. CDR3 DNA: TGTGCCAGCAGTTACGTTCGGAGGACCTACGAGCAGTACTTC. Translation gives CASSYVRRTYEQYF.

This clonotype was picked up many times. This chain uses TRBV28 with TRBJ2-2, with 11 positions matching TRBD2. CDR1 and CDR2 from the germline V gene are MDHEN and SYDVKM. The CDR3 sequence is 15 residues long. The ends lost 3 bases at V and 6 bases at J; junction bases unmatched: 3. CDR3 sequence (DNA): TGTGCCAGCAGTTTGCCTAGCGGGAGGTCCGGGGAGCTGTTTTTT. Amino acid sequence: CASSLPSGRSGELFF.

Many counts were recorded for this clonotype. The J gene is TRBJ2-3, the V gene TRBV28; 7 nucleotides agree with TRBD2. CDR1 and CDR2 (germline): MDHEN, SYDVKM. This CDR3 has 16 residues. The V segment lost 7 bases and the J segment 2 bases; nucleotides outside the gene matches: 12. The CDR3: CASNPVGGGHTDTQYF. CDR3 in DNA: TGTGCCAGCAATCCGGTGGGCGGGGGTCACACAGATACGCAGTATTTT.

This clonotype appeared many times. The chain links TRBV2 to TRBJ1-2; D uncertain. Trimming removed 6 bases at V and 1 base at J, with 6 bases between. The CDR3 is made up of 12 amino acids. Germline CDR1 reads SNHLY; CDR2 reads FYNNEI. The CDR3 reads CASRVDNYGYTF. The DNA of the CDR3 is TGTGCCAGCAGGGTAGATAACTATGGCTACACCTTC.

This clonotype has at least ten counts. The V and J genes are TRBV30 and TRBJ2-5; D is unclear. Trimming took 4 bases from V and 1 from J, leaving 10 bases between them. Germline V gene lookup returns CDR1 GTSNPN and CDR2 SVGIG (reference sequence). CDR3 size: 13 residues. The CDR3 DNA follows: TGTGCCTGGAATCGGAATATCCAAGAGACCCAGTACTTC. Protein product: CAWNRNIQETQYF.

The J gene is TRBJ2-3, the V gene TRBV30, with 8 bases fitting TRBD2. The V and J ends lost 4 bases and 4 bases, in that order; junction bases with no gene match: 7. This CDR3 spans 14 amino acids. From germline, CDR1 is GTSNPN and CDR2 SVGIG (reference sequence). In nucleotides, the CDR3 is TGTGCCTGGACTCTCGGGGGGGCCTCAGATACGCAGTATTTT. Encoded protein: CAWTLGGASDTQYF.

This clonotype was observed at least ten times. CDR3 region: CASSQEWLAGGKKETQYF. The CDR3 region has the DNA TGCGCCAGCAGCCAAGAGTGGCTAGCGGGGGGGAAGAAAGAGACCCAGTACTTC. V is TRBV4-1 and J is TRBJ2-5; 12 positions match TRBD2. V trimming: 0 bases; J trimming: 3 bases; junction bases outside the gene matches: 8. The CDR3 has 18 residues. CDR1 MGHRA and CDR2 YSYEKL come from the germline V gene.

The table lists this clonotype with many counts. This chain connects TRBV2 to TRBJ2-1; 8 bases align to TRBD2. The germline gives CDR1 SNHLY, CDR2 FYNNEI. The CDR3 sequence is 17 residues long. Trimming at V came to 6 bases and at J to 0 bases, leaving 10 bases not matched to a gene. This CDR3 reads CASSLLGLASSYNEQFF. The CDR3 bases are TGTGCCAGCAGCTTGTTAGGACTAGCAAGCTCCTACAATGAGCAGTTCTTC.

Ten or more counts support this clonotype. The CDR3 nucleotides are TGTGCCAGCAGCCCCGTGATAGCGGGGTACAATGAGCAGTTCTTC. It specifies CASSPVIAGYNEQFF. V gene TRBV3-1 combines with J gene TRBJ2-1; 8 bases match TRBD2. Germline V CDR1 and CDR2: LGHDT, YNNKEL (reference sequence). CDR3 length equals 15 residues. V trimming: 4 bases; J trimming: 4 bases; junction bases outside the gene matches: 6.

The CDR3 coding sequence is TGTGCCAGCAGACGAAGCGGGAAAGGCAGCACCGGGGAGCTGTTTTTT. Protein sequence: CASRRSGKGSTGELFF. The J gene is TRBJ2-2, the V gene TRBV6-2 or TRBV6-3, with 7 bases aligning to TRBD2. This CDR3 has 16 residues. Germline V gene data show CDR1 as MNHEY and CDR2 as SVGEGT. After removal of 6 bases from V and 4 bases from J, the junction contained 11 bases not matched to a gene.

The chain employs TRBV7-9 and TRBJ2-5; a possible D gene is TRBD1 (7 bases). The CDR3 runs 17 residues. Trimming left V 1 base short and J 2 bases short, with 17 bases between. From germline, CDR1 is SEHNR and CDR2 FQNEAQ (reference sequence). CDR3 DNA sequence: TGTGCCAGCAGCTTAGGAGGGGGCGGGACACAACAAGAGACCCAGTACTTC. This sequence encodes CASSLGGGGTQQETQYF.

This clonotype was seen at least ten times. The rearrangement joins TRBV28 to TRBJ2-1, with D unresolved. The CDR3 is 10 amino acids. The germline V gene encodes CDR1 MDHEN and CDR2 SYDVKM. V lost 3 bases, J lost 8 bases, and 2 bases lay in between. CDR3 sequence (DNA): TGTGCCAGCAGTTTTCATGAGCAGTTCTTC. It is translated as CASSFHEQFF.

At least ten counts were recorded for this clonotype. The CDR3 reads CAWIGGRAREQFF. For the CDR3, the DNA is TGTGCCTGGATAGGCGGGAGGGCCCGGGAGCAGTTCTTC. The chain couples TRBV30 to TRBJ2-1; TRBD2 matches 9 bases. Germline lookup yields CDR1 GTSNPN and CDR2 SVGIG (reference sequence). V lost 4 bases, J lost 10 bases, and 8 bases stayed unmatched. The CDR3 covers 13 residues.

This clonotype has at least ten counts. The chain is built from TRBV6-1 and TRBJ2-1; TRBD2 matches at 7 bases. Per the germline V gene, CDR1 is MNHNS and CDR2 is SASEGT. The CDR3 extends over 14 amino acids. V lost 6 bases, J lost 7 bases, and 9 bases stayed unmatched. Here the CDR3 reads CASRPRGGWNEQFF. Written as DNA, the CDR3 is TGTGCCAGCAGACCGCGGGGAGGGTGGAATGAGCAGTTCTTC.

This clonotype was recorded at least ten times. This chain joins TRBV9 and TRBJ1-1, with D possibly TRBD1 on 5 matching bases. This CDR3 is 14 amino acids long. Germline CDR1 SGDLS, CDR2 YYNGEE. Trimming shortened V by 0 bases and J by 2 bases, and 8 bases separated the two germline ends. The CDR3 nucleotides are TGTGCCAGCAGCGTAGGGGGCCAAAACACTGAAGCTTTCTTT. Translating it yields CASSVGGQNTEAFF. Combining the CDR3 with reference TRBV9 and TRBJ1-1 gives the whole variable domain DSGVTQTPKHLITATGQRVTLRCSPRSGDLSVYWYQQSLDQGLQFLIQYYNGEERAKGNILERFSAQQFPDLHSELNLSSLELGDSALYFCASSVGGQNTEAFFGQGTRLTVV.

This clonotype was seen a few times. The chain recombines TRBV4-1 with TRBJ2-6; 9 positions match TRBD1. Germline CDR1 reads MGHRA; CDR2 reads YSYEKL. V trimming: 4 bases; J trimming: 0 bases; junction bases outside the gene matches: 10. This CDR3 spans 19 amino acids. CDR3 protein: CASSPQPGQGLSGANVLTF. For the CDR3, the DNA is TGCGCCAGCAGCCCTCAGCCGGGACAGGGACTCTCTGGGGCCAACGTCCTGACTTTC.

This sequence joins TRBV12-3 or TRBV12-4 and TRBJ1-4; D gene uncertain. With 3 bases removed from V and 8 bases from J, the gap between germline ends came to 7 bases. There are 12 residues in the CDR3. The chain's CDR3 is CASSFEVEKLFF. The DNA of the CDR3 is TGTGCCAGCAGTTTTGAGGTGGAAAAACTGTTTTTT.

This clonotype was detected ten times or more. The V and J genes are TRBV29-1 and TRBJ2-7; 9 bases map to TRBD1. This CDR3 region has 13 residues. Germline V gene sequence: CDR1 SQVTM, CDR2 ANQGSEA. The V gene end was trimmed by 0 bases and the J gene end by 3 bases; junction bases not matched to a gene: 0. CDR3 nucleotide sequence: TGCAGCGTTGAAGAGACAGGGGGCTACGAGCAGTACTTC. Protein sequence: CSVEETGGYEQYF.

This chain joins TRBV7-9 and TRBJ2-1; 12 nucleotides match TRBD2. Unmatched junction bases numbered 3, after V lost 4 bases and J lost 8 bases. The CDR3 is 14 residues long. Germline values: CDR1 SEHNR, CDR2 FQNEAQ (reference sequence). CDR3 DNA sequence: TGTGCCAGCAGCTACCTAGCGGGAGGGTATGAGCAGTTCTTC. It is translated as CASSYLAGGYEQFF.

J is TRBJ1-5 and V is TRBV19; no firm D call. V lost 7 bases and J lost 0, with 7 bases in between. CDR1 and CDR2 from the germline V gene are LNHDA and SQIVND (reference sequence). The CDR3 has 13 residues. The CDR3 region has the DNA TGTGCCAGTACCACGTATAGCAATCAGCCCCAGCATTTT. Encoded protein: CASTTYSNQPQHF.

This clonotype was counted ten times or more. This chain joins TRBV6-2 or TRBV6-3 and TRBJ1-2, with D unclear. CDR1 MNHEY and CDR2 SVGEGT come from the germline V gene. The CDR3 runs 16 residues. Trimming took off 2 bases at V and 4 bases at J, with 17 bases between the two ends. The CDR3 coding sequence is TGTGCCAGCAGTTACAGCACAGCCCTACAATCCTATGGCTACACCTTC. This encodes CASSYSTALQSYGYTF.

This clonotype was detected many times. In DNA, the CDR3 is TGTGCCAGCAGTGAAGTCGCCGGACCCGGCCAGACTGAAGCTTTCTTT. Protein product: CASSEVAGPGQTEAFF. The chain couples TRBV6-1 to TRBJ1-1; D is ambiguous. The CDR3 covers 16 residues. The germline V gene encodes CDR1 MNHNS and CDR2 SASEGT. The germline V and J ends were trimmed by 1 base and 5 bases, with 17 bases remaining between them.

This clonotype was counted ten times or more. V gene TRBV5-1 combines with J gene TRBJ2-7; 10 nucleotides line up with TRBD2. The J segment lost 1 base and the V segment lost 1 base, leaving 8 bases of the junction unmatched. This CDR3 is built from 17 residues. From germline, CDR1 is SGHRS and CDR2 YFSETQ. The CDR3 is CASSLWAGAGGSYEQYF. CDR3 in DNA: TGCGCCAGCAGCTTGTGGGCCGGAGCGGGAGGGTCCTACGAGCAGTACTTC.